One sample yielded the 20 T cell receptor beta chains listed below, sequenced in a study of neurological immune-mediated disorders. TCRdb re-called the 5' RACE reads through MiXCR, storing one row per CDR3 protein. Among some 45,000 distinct CDR3 sequences listed, roughly 13% were seen once. As for time point: longitudinal time-point 2. The sample consisted of PBMCs. The receptors stem from a male donor with HTLV-1-associated myelopathy (HAM/TSP).

A word on this clonotype: The junction differs from germline at one of its ends, possibly a read error. The chain employs TRBV2 and TRBJ2-3; D may be TRBD1 (5 bases). The germline CDR1 and CDR2 sequences are SNHLY and FYNNEI. This CDR3 is 13 amino acids long. This CDR3 is CSSSERGPDTQYF. The CDR3 nucleotides read TGTTCCAGCAGTGAAAGGGGCCCAGATACGCAGTATTTT. Filled out from reference TRBV2 and TRBJ2-3, the complete variable domain reads EPEVTQTPSHQVTQMGQEVILRCVPISNHLYFYWYRQILGQKVEFLVSFYNNEISEKSEIFDDQFSVERPDGSNFTLKIRSTKLEDSAMYFCSSSERGPDTQYFGPGTRLTVL.

In the case of this clonotype: A much larger clone is a single base away; this may be a read error. The chain recombines TRBV2 with TRBJ1-5, with D perhaps matching TRBD1 (5 bases). From germline, CDR1 is SNHLY and CDR2 FYNNEI. This CDR3 has 12 amino acids. The CDR3 here is CVSMGGKKPQHF. Written as DNA, the CDR3 is TGTGTCAGCATGGGGGGAAAGAAGCCCCAGCATTTT. Supplemented by reference TRBV2 and TRBJ1-5, the full variable domain reads EPEVTQTPSHQVTQMGQEVILRCVPISNHLYFYWYRQILGQKVEFLVSFYNNEISEKSEIFDDQFSVERPDGSNFTLKIRSTKLEDSAMYFCVSMGGKKPQHFGDGTRLSIL.

The V gene is TRBV20-1, the J gene TRBJ1-5; D unclear. Germline lookup yields CDR1 DFQATT and CDR2 SNEGSKA (reference sequence). The germline V and J ends were trimmed by 0 bases and 12 bases, with 24 bases remaining between them. The length of the CDR3 is 16 residues. The CDR3 here is CSARDAGAVEGLGQHF. CDR3 DNA sequence: TGCAGTGCTAGAGATGCAGGCGCCGTGGAAGGACTGGGCCAGCATTTT.

In its sample, this clonotype ranks as medium-sized (0.01 to 0.1%). The J gene is TRBJ2-3, the V gene TRBV12-3 or TRBV12-4, with TRBD2 identical over 8 bases. The CDR3 contains 13 residues. Trimming at V came to 4 bases and at J to 6 bases, leaving 3 bases not matched to a gene. CDR3 coding DNA: TGTGCCAGCAGTTGGCGGGGGGCGGATACGCAGTATTTT. This translates into CASSWRGADTQYF.

The table lists this clonotype with many counts. The gene calls are TRBV11-2 and TRBJ2-7; 7 bases map to TRBD1. This CDR3 is built from 17 residues. CDR1 is SGHAT and CDR2 is FQNNGV in the germline V gene. The trim removed 1 base at V and 2 bases at J, leaving 11 bases unmatched. The DNA for the CDR3 is TGTGCCAGCAGCTTAGCCACCGGGACAGTCCTCACCTACGAGCAGTACTTC. Residues: CASSLATGTVLTYEQYF.

The sample holds many counts of this clonotype. V is TRBV10-3 and J is TRBJ2-2; D tentatively reads TRBD1 or TRBD2 (5 bases each). CDR1 is ENHRY, CDR2 SYGVKD, per germline. With 7 bases removed from V and 0 bases from J, the gap between germline ends came to 12 bases. CDR3 length: 15 residues. The CDR3 sequence: CAITAGTTNTGELFF. In nucleotides, the CDR3 is TGTGCCATCACAGCCGGGACGACGAACACCGGGGAGCTGTTTTTT.

This clonotype was observed many times. The chain employs TRBV5-1 and TRBJ1-1; 7 bases line up with TRBD1. Germline V gene sequence: CDR1 SGHRS, CDR2 YFSETQ. The CDR3 is 14 amino acids. The V gene end was trimmed by 4 bases and the J gene end by 6 bases; junction bases not matched to a gene: 9. In DNA form, the CDR3 reads TGCGCCAGCAGCGACCGGACAGGCTTGGCTGAAGCTTTCTTT. Protein: CASSDRTGLAEAFF. The complete variable domain, with remaining parts taken from reference TRBV5-1 and TRBJ1-1, reads KAGVTQTPRYLIKTRGQQVTLSCSPISGHRSVSWYQQTPGQGLQFLFEYFSETQRNKGNFPGRFSGRQFSNSRSEMNVSTLELGDSALYLCASSDRTGLAEAFFGQGTRLTVV.

This clonotype was recorded at least ten times. The rearrangement uses TRBV11-2 and TRBJ1-1, with D possibly TRBD1 on 5 matching bases. This CDR3 region has 14 residues. Germline-derived CDR1 and CDR2 are SGHAT and FQNNGV. Trimming cost V 0 bases and J 4 bases, with 9 bases left between them. The CDR3 region has the DNA TGTGCCAGCAGCTTAGATCTTAGGGGCACTGAAGCTTTCTTT. Its protein product is CASSLDLRGTEAFF.

This clonotype was detected ten times or more. J is TRBJ2-7 and V is TRBV20-1; 8 bases line up with TRBD1. CDR3 length equals 15 residues. Losses at the gene ends were 0 bases for V and 5 bases for J; bases not matched to a gene: 9. The germline CDR1 and CDR2 sequences are DFQATT and SNEGSKA (reference sequence). CDR3 sequence: CSARDSTGAGDEQYF. CDR3 in DNA: TGCAGTGCTAGAGATTCGACAGGGGCGGGTGACGAGCAGTACTTC.

The V gene is TRBV20-1, the J gene TRBJ1-5; D unresolved. Germline V lookup: CDR1 DFQATT, CDR2 SNEGSKA (reference sequence). The CDR3 contains 15 residues. The V end lost 0 bases, the J end lost 3 bases, and 12 bases lay between the germline ends. In DNA, the CDR3 is TGCAGTGCTAGAGACGCCCAAAAGTTCAATCAGCCCCAGCATTTT. Translation: CSARDAQKFNQPQHF.

This clonotype was recorded many times. The V gene is TRBV7-2, the J gene TRBJ1-1, with D uncertain. V was cut by 2 bases and J by 2 bases, with 9 bases left in between. Germline V gene lookup returns CDR1 SGHTA and CDR2 FQGNSA. This CDR3 contains 14 residues. CDR3: CASSLIGSNTEAFF. The CDR3 DNA sequence: TGTGCCAGCAGCTTAATCGGCAGCAACACTGAAGCTTTCTTT.

V and J are TRBV5-1 and TRBJ2-2; 10 nucleotides align to TRBD2. This CDR3 is built from 15 residues. Germline loops: CDR1 SGHRS, CDR2 YFSETQ. Germline trimming cut 5 bases from V and 11 bases from J; bases unmatched to any gene: 12. This chain's CDR3 is CASRGTSANTEELFF. In nucleotides, the CDR3 is TGCGCCAGCAGAGGGACTAGCGCGAACACCGAAGAGCTGTTTTTT.

This clonotype appeared many times. V and J are TRBV25-1 and TRBJ2-6; D not certain. CDR1 is MGHDK and CDR2 is SYGVNS in the germline V gene. V dropped 2 bases and J dropped 2 bases, with 13 bases sitting between them. CDR3 length equals 17 residues. CDR3 protein: CASSEGVGSPGANVLTF. The CDR3 DNA follows: TGTGCCAGCAGTGAAGGTGTGGGTTCCCCTGGGGCCAACGTCCTGACTTTC.

This clonotype was seen many times. The genes are TRBV18 and TRBJ2-3, with 8 bases matching TRBD1. Looked up from germline, CDR1 is KGHSH and CDR2 is LQKENI. CDR3 length: 14 residues. V shed 8 bases, J shed 6 bases, and the junction held 10 bases outside the gene matches. The CDR3 loop is CASSPDRGRDTQYF. The CDR3, as DNA: TGTGCCAGCAGCCCTGACAGGGGTCGGGATACGCAGTATTTT.

At least ten counts were recorded for this clonotype. The chain joins TRBV5-1 to TRBJ2-1; 16 nucleotides match TRBD2. Germline V CDR1 and CDR2: SGHRS, YFSETQ. V was clipped by 4 bases and J by 9 bases; unmatched bases: 13. The CDR3 totals 18 residues. The DNA for the CDR3 is TGCGCCAGCAGCATCACCGGGACTAGCGGGGGGGCCTCGTTTGAGCAGTTCTTC. This encodes CASSITGTSGGASFEQFF.

Notes on this clonotype: A much larger clonotype is one base distant, so this may be a read error. The rearrangement uses TRBV20-1 and TRBJ2-5; D gene ambiguous. Germline V gives CDR1 DFQATT, CDR2 SNEGSKA (reference sequence). The CDR3 runs to 12 residues. CDR3 residues: CIITSTKETQYF. The CDR3 DNA sequence: TGCATTATCACATCGACAAAAGAGACCCAGTACTTC.

This chain connects TRBV4-3 to TRBJ2-7, with 7 bases aligning to TRBD1. The CDR3 is 13 amino acids. V was pared by 1 base and J by 5 bases, with 2 bases of the junction left unmatched. Germline assignment: CDR1 LGHNA and CDR2 YSLEER. The CDR3 nucleotides read TGCGCCAGCAGCCAAGGGACAGGTCACGAGCAGTACTTC. Amino acids: CASSQGTGHEQYF.

This clonotype was observed at least ten times. The chain carries TRBV4-1 and TRBJ1-3, with no clear D. V was shortened by 8 bases and J by 2 bases, with 16 bases between the two germline ends. Germline lookup yields CDR1 MGHRA and CDR2 YSYEKL. CDR3 length: 15 amino acids. The CDR3 loop reads CASSVDGTPGNTIYF. The CDR3 DNA reads TGCGCCAGCTCAGTTGACGGAACACCTGGAAACACCATATATTTT.

This clonotype is judged medium-sized. The V call is TRBV20-1, the J call TRBJ1-1, with a tentative D call TRBD1 (5 bases). V lost 5 bases to trimming and J lost 6 bases, with 16 bases between them. The germline CDR1 and CDR2 sequences are DFQATT and SNEGSKA (reference sequence). The CDR3 runs 13 residues. The CDR3 loop is CSAAWGVFAEAFF. Here the CDR3 DNA reads TGCAGTGCTGCCTGGGGGGTTTTCGCTGAAGCTTTCTTT.

There are many counts of this clonotype. The V and J genes are TRBV20-1 and TRBJ2-3; TRBD1 is a possible D gene (6 bases). The length of the CDR3 is 15 residues. Trimming cost V 5 bases and J 2 bases, with 17 bases left between them. Per the germline V gene, CDR1 is DFQATT and CDR2 is SNEGSKA (reference sequence). The CDR3 coding sequence is TGCAGTGCTGGCCCGTGGGGGCGCGACACAGATACGCAGTATTTT. This gives the protein CSAGPWGRDTDTQYF.